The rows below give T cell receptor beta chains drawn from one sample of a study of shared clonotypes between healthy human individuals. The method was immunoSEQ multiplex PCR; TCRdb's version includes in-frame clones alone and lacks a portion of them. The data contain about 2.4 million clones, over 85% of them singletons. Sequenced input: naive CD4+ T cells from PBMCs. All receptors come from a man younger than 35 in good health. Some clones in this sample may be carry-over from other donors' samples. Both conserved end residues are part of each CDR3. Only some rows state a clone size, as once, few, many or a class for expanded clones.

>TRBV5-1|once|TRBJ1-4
CASSSGWATNEKLFF
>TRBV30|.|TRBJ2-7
CASDREHYEQYF
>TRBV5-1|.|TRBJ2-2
CASSLGGRAINTGELFF
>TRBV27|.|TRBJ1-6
CASSRGAINSPLHF
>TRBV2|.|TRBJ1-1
CASSERAEAFF
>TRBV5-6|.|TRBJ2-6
CASSLWPASSGANVLTF
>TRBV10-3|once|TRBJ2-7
CAISESQGPSGQYF
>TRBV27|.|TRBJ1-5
CASSLGTGEMPQHF
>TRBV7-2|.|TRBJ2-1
CASSLAEGVPQFF
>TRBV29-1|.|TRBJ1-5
CSVGEVQRPQHF
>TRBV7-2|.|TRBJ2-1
CASSLASGRGYNEQFF
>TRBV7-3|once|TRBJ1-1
CASSFPPTNEAFF
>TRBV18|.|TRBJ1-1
CASSPSRDMNTEAFF
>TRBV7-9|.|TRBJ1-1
CASSFEGGITEAFF
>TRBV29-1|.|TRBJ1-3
CSSTVGDGRNTIYF
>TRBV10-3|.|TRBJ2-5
CASGTGARRDF
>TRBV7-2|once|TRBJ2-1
CASRRGQEENEQFF
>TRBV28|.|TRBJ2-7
CASSSYPGQGKFYEQYF
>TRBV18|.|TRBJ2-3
CASSPRRTDTQYF
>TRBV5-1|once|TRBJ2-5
CASSLVGNGETQYF
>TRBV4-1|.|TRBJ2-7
CASSQEGRGGSSYEQYF
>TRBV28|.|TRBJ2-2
CASSSGHGANTGELFF
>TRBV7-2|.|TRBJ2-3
CASSLAGTSGLEDTQYF
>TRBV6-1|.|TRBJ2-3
CASSATRGHRWQYF
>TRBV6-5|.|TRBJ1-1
CASSYSGGVLGTEAFF
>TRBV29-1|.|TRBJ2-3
CSVEGAGTDTQYF
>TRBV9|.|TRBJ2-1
CASSVASGSWYEQFF
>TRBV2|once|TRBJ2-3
CASSSGAPTDTQYF
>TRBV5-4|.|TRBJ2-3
CASSLGYGGTDTQYF
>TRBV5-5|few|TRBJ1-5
CASSLDTGGGQPQHF
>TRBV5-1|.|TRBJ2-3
CASSLVYLDTDTQYF